This T cell receptor (beta chain) is drawn from a study of control samples from healthy donors and cancer patients. CDR1 is LNHDA and CDR2 is SQIVND in the germline V gene (reference sequence). V was clipped by 7 bases and J by 0 bases, with 16 bases between them. This CDR3 is built from 16 residues. Sequenced by immunoSEQ multiplex PCR; TCRdb stores in-frame clones only, minus some. This table holds around 95,000 clones, roughly 87% found once. The TCR comes from a woman aged 45-60 years in good health. The material sequenced was blood. V and J are TRBV19 and TRBJ1-5, with D perhaps matching TRBD1 (6 bases). CDR3 residues: CASKNHGTSSNQPQHF. The CDR3 DNA follows: TGTGCCAGTAAAAATCACGGGACAAGTAGCAATCAGCCCCAGCATTTT.